This T cell receptor beta chain was recorded in a study of T cell changes during pregnancy in multiple sclerosis. Germline trimming cut 6 bases from V and 4 bases from J; bases unmatched to any gene: 9. The germline CDR1 and CDR2 sequences are SGHRS and YFSETQ. The CDR3 totals 14 residues. The method was immunoSEQ multiplex PCR; TCRdb's version includes in-frame clones alone and lacks a portion of them. Among tens of thousands of clones listed, approximately 90% were seen once. The TCR was taken from a female donor with multiple sclerosis, enrolled in a pregnancy study. The sample was CD4+ T cells from peripheral blood mononuclear cells, taken in the third trimester of pregnancy. The chain joins TRBV5-1 to TRBJ1-1; TRBD1 agrees at 7 bases. The CDR3 spells CASTRGQKVTEAFF. DNA for the CDR3: TGCGCCAGCACCCGGGGACAGAAGGTCACTGAAGCTTTCTTT.